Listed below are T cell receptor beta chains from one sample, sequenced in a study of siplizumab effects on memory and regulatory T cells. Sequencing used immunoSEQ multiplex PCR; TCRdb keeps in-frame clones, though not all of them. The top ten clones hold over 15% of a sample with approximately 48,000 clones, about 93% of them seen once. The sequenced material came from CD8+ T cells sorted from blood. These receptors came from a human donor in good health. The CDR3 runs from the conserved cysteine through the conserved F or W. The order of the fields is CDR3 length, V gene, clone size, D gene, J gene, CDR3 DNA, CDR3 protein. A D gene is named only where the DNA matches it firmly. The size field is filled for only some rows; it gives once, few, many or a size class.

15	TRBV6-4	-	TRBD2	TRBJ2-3	TGTGCCAGCAGTGAACGAGCGGGAGGCGCAGATACGCAGTATTTT	CASSERAGGADTQYF
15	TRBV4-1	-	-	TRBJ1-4	TGCGCCAGCAGCCAAGTACGGGGGGATCGCAGAAAACTGTTTTTT	CASSQVRGDRRKLFF
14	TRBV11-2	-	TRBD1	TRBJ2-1	TGTGCCAGCAGCTTCAGACAGGGTTATACTGAGCAGTTCTTC	CASSFRQGYTEQFF
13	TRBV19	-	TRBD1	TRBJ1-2	TGTGCCTCTAGTCCGGGACAGGGGATTTGGAGCACCTTC	CASSPGQGIWSTF
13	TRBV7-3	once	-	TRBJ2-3	TGTGCCAGCAGCCCACTGACTGAAGATACGCAGTATTTT	CASSPLTEDTQYF
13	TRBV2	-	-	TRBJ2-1	TGTGCCAGCAGTGACCAGGGAAACAATGAGCAGTTCTTC	CASSDQGNNEQFF
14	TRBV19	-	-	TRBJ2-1	TGTGCCAGTAGTATAGATCAGGTTGGGTATTTGCAGTTCTTC	CASSIDQVGYLQFF
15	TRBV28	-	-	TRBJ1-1	TGTGCCAGTAGTACCCCTCAGGGGTACGACACTGAAGCTTTCTTT	CASSTPQGYDTEAFF
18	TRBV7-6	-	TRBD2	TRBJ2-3	TGTGCCAGCAGCTTAGGCCTAGCGGGAGGGCCCGGGATAGATACGCAGTATTTT	CASSLGLAGGPGIDTQYF
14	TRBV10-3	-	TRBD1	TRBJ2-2	TGTGCCATCAGGCAGGGGGCAAACACCGGGGAGCTGTTTTTT	CAIRQGANTGELFF
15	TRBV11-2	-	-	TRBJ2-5	TGTGCCAGCAGCTTAGCTTTGGGGGGCTTAGAGACCCAGTACTTC	CASSLALGGLETQYF
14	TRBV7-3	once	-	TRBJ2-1	TGTGCCAGCAGCTTAAGTCTTGTACAGAATGAGCAGTTCTTC	CASSLSLVQNEQFF
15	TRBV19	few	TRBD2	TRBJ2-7	TGTGCCAGTAGTACGGCCGGGAGGTCTCCCTACGAGCAGTACTTC	CASSTAGRSPYEQYF
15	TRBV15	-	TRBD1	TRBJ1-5	TGTGCCACACGACCGGGACAGGGGTCCAATCAGCCCCAGCATTTT	CATRPGQGSNQPQHF
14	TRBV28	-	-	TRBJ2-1	TGTGCCAGCAATCCTCTAGGTTCCTACAATGAGCAGTTCTTC	CASNPLGSYNEQFF
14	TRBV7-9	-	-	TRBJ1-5	TGTGCCAGCAGCTCGGGACGAGGAGATCAGCCCCAGCATTTT	CASSSGRGDQPQHF
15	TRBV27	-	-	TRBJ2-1	TGTGCCAGCCGTCATGGGGGCGGATACCTCAATGAGCAGTTCTTC	CASRHGGGYLNEQFF
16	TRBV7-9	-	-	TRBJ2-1	TGTGCCAGCAGCCTCGATCTAGGAGGATCCTACAATGAGCAGTTCTTC	CASSLDLGGSYNEQFF